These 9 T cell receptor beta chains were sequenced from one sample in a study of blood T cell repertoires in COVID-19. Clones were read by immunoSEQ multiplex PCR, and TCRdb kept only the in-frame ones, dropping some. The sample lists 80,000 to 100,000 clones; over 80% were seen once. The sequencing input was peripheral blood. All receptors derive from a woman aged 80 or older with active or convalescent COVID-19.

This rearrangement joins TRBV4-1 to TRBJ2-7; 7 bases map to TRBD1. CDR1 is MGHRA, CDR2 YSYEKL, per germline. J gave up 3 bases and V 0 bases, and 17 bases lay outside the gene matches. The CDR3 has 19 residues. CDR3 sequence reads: CASSQDVQGVTTGYYEQYF. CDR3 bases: TGCGCCAGCAGCCAAGATGTGCAGGGGGTAACGACGGGATACTACGAGCAGTACTTC.

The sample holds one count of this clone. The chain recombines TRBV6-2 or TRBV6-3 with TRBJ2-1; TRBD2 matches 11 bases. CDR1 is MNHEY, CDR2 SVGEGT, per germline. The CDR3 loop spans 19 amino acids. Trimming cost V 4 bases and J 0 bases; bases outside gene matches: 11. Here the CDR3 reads CASSSLLAGGRASYNEQFF. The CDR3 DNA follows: TGTGCCAGCAGTTCTCTTCTAGCGGGAGGACGAGCCTCCTACAATGAGCAGTTCTTC.

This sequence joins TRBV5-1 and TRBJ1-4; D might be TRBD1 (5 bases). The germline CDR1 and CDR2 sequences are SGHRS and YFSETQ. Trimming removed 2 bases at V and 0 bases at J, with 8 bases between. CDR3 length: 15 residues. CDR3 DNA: TGCGCCAGCAGCTTTGGACACGCAACTAATGAAAAACTGTTTTTT. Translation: CASSFGHATNEKLFF.

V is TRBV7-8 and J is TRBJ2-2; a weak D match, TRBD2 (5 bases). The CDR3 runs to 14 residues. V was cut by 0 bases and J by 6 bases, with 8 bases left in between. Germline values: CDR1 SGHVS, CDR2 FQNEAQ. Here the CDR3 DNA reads TGTGCCAGCAGCTTAGCGACGAGGGCCGGGGAGCTGTTTTTT. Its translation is CASSLATRAGELFF.

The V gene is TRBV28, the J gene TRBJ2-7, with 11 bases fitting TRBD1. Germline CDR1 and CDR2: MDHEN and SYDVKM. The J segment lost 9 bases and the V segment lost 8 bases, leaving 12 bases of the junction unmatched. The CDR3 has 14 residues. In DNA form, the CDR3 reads TGTGCCAGCGGTCTAGGGGACAGGGGGTGGGGGCAGTACTTC. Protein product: CASGLGDRGWGQYF.

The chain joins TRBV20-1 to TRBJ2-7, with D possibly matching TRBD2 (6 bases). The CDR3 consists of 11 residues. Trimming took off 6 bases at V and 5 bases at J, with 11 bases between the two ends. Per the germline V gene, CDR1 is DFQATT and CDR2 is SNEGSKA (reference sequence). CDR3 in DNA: TGCAGTGCCGGGAGTGGCCACGAGCAGTACTTC. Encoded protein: CSAGSGHEQYF.

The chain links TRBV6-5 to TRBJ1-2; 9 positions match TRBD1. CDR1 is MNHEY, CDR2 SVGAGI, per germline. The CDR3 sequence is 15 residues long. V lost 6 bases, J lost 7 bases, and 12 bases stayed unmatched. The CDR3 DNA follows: TGTGCCAGCAGCCTAGAGTTACAGGGGGCTGGTGGCTACACCTTC. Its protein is CASSLELQGAGGYTF.

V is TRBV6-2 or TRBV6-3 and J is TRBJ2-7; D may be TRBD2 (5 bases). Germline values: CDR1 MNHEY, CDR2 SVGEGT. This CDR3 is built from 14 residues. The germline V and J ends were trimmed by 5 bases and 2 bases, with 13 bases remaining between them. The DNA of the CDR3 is TGTGCCAGCAGTCCCCAATATAGCGCCTACGAGCAGTACTTC. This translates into CASSPQYSAYEQYF.

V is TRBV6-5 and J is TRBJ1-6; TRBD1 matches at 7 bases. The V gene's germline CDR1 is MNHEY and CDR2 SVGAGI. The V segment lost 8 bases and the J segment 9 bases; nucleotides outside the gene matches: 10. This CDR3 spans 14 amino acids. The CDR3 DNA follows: TGTGCCAGCGGACAGGTTGGGCTTGGTTCACCCCTCCACTTT. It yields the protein CASGQVGLGSPLHF.